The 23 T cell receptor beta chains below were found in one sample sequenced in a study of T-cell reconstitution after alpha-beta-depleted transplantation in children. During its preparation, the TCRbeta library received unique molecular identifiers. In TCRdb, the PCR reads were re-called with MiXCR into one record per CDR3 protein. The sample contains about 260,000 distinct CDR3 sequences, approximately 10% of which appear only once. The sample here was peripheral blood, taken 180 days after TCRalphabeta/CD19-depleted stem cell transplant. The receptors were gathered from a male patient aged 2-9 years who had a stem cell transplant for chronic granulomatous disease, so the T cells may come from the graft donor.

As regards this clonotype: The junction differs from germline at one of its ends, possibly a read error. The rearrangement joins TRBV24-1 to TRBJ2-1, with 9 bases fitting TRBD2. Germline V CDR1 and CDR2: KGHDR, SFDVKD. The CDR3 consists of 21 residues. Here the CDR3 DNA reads TGTGGCACCTGTGATTTGCATATTAGGGGATATAGCGGGAGTTTCCACCCGGGAGGCGTCTTC. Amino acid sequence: CGTCDLHIRGYSGSFHPGGVF.

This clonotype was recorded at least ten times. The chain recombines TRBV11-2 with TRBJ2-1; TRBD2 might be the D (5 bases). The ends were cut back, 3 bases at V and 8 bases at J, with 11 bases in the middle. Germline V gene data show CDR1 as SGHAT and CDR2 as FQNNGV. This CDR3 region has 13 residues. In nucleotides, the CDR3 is TGTGCCAGCAGCTTTACTAGTGGGGATGAGCAGTTCTTC. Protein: CASSFTSGDEQFF.

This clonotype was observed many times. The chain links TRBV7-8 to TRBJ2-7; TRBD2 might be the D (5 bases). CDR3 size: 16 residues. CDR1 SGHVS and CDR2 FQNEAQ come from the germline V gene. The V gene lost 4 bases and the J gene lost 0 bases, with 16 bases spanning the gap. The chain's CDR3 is CASSSSRRATSYEQYF. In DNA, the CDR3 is TGTGCCAGCAGCTCCTCGCGGCGGGCTACCTCCTACGAGCAGTACTTC.

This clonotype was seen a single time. CDR3 sequence reads: CASSLAGTAQEQFF. The DNA for the CDR3 is TGTGCCAGCAGCTTGGCGGGGACGGCCCAAGAGCAGTTCTTC. The J gene is TRBJ2-1, the V gene TRBV5-4; D tentatively fits TRBD1 or TRBD2 (5 bases each). Trimming removed 0 bases at V and 10 bases at J, with 14 bases between. The germline gives CDR1 SGHNT, CDR2 YYREEE (reference sequence). CDR3 length: 14 residues. Filled out from reference TRBV5-4 and TRBJ2-1, the complete variable domain reads ETGVTQSPTHLIKTRGQQVTLRCSSQSGHNTVSWYQQALGQGPQFIFQYYREEENGRGNFPPRFSGLQFPNYSSELNVNALELDDSALYLCASSLAGTAQEQFFGPGTRLTVL.

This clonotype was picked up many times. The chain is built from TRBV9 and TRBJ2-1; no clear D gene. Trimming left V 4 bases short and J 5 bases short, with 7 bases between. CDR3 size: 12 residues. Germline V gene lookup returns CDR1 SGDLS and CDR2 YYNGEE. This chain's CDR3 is CASSLQNNEQFF. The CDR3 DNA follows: TGTGCCAGCAGCCTGCAGAACAATGAGCAGTTCTTC.

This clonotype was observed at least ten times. CDR3 bases: TGTGCCAGCAGTTACCCCTCCGGGCTAGCGGGAGGTCACACCGGGGAGCTGTTTTTT. Amino acid sequence: CASSYPSGLAGGHTGELFF. The V gene is TRBV6-2 or TRBV6-3, the J gene TRBJ2-2; 11 bases match TRBD2. Germline V gene lookup returns CDR1 MNHEY and CDR2 SVGEGT. With 2 bases clipped from V and 3 bases from J, the junction kept 11 bases outside the gene matches. The CDR3 consists of 19 residues.

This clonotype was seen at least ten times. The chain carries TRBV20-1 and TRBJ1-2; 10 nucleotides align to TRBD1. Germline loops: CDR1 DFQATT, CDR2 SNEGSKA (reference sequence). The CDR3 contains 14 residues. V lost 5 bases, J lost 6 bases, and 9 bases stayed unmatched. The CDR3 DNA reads TGCAGTGCTTACCGGGACAGGGGTAAAGATGGCTACACCTTC. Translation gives CSAYRDRGKDGYTF.

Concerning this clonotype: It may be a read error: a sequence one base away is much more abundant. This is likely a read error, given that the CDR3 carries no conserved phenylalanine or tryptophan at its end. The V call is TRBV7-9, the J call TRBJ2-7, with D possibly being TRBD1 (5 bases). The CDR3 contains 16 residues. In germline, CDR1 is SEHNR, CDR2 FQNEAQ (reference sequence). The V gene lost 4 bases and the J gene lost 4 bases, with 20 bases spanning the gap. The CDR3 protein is CASSSGRPGARYEQYY. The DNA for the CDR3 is TGTGCCAGCAGCTCAGGACGGCCTGGGGCTAGATACGAGCAGTACTAC.

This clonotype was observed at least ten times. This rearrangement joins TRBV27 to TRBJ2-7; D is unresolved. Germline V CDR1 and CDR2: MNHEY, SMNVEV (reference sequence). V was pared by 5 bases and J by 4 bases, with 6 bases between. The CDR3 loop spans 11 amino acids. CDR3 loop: CASSDTYEQYF. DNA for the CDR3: TGTGCCAGCAGTGATACATACGAGCAGTACTTC.

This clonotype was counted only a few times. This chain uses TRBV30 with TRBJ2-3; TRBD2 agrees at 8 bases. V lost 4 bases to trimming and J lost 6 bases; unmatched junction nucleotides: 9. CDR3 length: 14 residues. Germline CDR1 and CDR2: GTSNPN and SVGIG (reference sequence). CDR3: CAWKYSGSMDTQYF. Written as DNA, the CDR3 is TGTGCCTGGAAATACAGCGGGAGTATGGATACGCAGTATTTT.

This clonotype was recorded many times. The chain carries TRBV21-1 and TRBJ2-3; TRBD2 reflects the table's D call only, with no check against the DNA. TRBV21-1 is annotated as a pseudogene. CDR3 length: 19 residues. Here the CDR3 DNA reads TGTGCCAGCAGCAAACTAGCGGGAGTTGTAGTTGTAGGCACAGATACGCAGTATTTT. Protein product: CASSKLAGVVVVGTDTQYF.

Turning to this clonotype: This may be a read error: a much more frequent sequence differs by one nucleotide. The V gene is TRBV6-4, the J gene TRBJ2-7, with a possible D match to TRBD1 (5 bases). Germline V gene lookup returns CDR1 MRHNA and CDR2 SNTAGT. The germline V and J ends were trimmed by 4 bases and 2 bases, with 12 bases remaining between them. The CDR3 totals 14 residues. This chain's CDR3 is CASSVDKGPYEQYF. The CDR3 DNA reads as TGTGCCAGCAGTGTCGACAAGGGGCCCTACGAGCAGTACTTC.

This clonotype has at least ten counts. In DNA form, the CDR3 reads TGCGCCAGAAGATGGGACAGGGGCTCCGGGGAGCTGTTTTTT. Translated, it gives CARRWDRGSGELFF. The chain combines TRBV5-1 with TRBJ2-2, with 10 nucleotides matching TRBD1. The CDR3 sequence is 14 residues long. Per germline, CDR1 SGHRS and CDR2 YFSETQ. V trimming: 8 bases; J trimming: 6 bases; junction bases outside the gene matches: 7.

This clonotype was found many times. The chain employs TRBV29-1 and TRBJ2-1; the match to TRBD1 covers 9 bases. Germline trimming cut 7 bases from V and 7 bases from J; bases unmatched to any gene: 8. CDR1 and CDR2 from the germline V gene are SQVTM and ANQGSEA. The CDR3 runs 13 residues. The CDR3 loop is CSGGQGRGNEQFF. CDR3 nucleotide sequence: TGCAGCGGGGGACAGGGCAGAGGAAATGAGCAGTTCTTC.

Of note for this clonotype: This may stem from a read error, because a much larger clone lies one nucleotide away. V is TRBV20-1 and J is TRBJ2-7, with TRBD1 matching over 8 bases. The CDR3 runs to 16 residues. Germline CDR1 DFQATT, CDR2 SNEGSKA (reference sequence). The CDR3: CRARPPTGTGRSEQYF. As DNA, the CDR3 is TGCAGAGCTAGACCCCCCACGGGGACAGGACGGTCCGAGCAGTACTTC.

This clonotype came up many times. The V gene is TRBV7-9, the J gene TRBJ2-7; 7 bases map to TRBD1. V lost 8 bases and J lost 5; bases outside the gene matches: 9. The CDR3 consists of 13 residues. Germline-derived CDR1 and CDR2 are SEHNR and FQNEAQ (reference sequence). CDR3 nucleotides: TGTGCCAGCGGACACCGACAGGGAAACGAGCAGTACTTC. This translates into CASGHRQGNEQYF.

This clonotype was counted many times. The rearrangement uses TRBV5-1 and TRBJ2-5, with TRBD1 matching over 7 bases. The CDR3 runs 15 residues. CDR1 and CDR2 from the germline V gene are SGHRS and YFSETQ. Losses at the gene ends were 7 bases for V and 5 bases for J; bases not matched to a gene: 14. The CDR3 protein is CASDRGGAEGETQYF. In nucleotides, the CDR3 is TGCGCCAGCGACAGAGGGGGCGCGGAAGGGGAGACCCAGTACTTC.

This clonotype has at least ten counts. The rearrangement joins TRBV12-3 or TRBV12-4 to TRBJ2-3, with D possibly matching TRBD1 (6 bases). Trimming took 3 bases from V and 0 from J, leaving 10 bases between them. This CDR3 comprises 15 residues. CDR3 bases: TGTGCCAGCAGTTTCCAGGGGATCAGCACAGATACGCAGTATTTT. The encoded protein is CASSFQGISTDTQYF.

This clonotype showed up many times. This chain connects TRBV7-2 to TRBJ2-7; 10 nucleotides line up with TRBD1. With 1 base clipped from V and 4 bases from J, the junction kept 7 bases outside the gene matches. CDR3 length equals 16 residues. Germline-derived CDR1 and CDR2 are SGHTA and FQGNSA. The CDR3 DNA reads TGTGCCAGCAGCTTAGGCGTGGGACAGGGGAGATACGAGCAGTACTTC. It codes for CASSLGVGQGRYEQYF.

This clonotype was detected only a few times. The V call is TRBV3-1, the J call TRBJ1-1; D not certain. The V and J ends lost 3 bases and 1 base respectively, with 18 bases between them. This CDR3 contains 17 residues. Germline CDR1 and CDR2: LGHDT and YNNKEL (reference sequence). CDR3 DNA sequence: TGTGCCAGCAGCCAGATAGGGTCTATGGGGTCGAACACTGAAGCTTTCTTT. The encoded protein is CASSQIGSMGSNTEAFF.

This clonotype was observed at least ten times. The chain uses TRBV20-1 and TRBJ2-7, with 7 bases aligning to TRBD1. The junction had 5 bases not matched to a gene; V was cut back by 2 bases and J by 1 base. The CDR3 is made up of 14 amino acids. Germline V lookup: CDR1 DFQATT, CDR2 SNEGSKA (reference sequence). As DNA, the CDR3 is TGCAGTGCTAGAATACAGGGGTTTTCCTACGAGCAGTACTTC. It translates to CSARIQGFSYEQYF.

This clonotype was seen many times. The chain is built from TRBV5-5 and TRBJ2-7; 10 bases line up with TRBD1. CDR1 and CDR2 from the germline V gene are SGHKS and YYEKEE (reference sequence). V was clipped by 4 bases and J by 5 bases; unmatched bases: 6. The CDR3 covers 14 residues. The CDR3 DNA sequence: TGTGCCAGCAGCCGGACAGGGGGTATCAACGAGCAGTACTTC. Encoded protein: CASSRTGGINEQYF.

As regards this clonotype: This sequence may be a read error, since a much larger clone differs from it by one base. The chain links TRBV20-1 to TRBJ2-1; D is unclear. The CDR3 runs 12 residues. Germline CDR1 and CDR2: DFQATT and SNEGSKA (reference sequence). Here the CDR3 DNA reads TGCAGCCAGCTAATGCCCGGCGATGAGCAGTCCTTC. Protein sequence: CSQLMPGDEQSF.